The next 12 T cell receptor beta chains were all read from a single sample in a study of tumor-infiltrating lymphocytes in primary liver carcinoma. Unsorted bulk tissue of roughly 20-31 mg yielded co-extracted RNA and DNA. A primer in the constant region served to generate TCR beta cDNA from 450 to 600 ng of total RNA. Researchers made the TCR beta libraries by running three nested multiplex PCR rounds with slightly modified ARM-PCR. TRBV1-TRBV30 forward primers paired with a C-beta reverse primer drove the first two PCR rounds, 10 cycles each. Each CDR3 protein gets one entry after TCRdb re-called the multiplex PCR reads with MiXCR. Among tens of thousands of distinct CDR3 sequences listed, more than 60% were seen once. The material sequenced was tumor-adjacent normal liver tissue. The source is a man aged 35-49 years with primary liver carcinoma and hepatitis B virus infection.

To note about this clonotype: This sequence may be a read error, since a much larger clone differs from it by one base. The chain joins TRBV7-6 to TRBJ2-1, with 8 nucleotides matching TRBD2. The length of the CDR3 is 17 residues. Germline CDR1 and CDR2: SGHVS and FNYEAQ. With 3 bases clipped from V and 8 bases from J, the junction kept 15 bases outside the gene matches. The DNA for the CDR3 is TGTGCCAGCAGCTTGTCGGGTAGCGGGATGGCCTGGGATGAGCAGTTCTTC. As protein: CASSLSGSGMAWDEQFF.

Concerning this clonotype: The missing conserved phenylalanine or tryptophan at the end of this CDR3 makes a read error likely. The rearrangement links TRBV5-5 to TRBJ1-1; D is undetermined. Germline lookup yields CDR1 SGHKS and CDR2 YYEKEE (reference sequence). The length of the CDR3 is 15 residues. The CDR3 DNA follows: TGCGCCAGCAGCCATGAGGGTGAGCGGTACACCGAAGCTTTCTCT. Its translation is CASSHEGERYTEAFS.

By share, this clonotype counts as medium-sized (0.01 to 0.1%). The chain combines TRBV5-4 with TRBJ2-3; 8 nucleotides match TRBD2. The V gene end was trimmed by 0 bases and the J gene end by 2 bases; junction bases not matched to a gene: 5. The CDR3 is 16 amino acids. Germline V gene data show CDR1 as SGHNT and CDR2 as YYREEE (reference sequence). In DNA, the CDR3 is TGTGCCAGCAGCTTGGAAGGTAGCGGGGTCACAGATACGCAGTATTTT. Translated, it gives CASSLEGSGVTDTQYF.

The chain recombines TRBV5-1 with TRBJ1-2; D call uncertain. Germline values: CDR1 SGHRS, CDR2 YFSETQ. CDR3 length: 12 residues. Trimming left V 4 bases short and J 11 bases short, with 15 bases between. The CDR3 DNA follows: TGCGCCAGCAGCCACCTTGTGGGTGGTTACACCTTC. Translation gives CASSHLVGGYTF.

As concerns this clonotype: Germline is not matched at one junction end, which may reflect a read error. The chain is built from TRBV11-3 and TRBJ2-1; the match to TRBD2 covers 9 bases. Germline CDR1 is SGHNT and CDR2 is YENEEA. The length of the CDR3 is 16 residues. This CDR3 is CTSSLDSGSEHNGQFF. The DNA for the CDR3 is TGTACCAGCAGCCTCGATAGCGGGAGCGAGCACAATGGGCAGTTCTTC.

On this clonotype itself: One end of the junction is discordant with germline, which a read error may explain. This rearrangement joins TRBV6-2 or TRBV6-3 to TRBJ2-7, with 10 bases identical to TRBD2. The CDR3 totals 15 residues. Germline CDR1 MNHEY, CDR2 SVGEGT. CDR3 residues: CASTQQGLANYKHYF. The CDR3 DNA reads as TGTGCCAGCACTCAGCAGGGACTAGCGAACTACAAGCACTACTTC.

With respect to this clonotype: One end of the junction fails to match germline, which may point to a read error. CDR3 residues: CAWGPSGDNGQFF. For the CDR3, the DNA is TGTGCCTGGGGTCCCAGCGGGGATAATGGGCAGTTCTTC. The rearrangement links TRBV30 to TRBJ2-1, with TRBD2 matching over 7 bases. CDR1 and CDR2 (germline): GTSNPN, SVGIG (reference sequence). The CDR3 contains 13 residues.

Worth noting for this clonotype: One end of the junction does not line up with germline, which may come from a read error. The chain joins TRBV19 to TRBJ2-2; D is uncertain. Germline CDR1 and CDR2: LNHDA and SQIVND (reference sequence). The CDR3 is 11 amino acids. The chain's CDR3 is CASSIFGVLFF. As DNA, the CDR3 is TGTGCCAGTAGTATATTTGGGGTGCTGTTTTTT.

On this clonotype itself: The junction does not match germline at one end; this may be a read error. CDR3 sequence reads: CASSLDRGGEQNF. In DNA, the CDR3 is TGTGCCAGCAGCTTAGATAGGGGGGGCGAGCAGAACTTC. The genes are TRBV11-2 and TRBJ2-7; TRBD2 might be the D (7 bases). Germline lookup yields CDR1 SGHAT and CDR2 FQNNGV. The CDR3 is made up of 13 amino acids.

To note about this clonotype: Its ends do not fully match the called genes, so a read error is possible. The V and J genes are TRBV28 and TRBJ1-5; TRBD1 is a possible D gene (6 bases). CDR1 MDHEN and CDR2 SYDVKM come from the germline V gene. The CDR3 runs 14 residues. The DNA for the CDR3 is TGTGCCAGCATGTTCACAGGGTCGACTCAGCCCGAGCATTTT. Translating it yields CASMFTGSTQPEHF.

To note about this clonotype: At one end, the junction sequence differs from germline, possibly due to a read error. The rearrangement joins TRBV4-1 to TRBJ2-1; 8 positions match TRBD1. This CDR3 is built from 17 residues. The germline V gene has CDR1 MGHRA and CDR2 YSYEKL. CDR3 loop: CASSQLGAGGGLYEQSF. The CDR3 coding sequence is TGCGCCAGCAGCCAACTTGGGGCAGGGGGCGGTTTGTATGAACAGTCCTTC.

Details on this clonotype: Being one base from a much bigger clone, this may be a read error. The CDR3 DNA sequence: TGCGCCAGCAGCTTGGAAGGCATGGGTGATCAGCCCCGGCATTTT. Protein: CASSLEGMGDQPRHF. The chain combines TRBV5-1 with TRBJ1-5; D not certain. CDR3 length: 15 residues. The V gene's germline CDR1 is SGHRS and CDR2 YFSETQ.